A single sample gave rise to the 32 T cell receptor beta chains below, sequenced in a study of tumor and adjacent non-tumor tissue in lung cancer. TCRbeta libraries were built with three rounds of nested PCR, modified from ARM-PCR. Each CDR3 protein gets one entry after TCRdb re-called the multiplex PCR reads with MiXCR. Among approximately 120,000 distinct CDR3 sequences listed, about 75% were seen once. No cell sorting was done before RNA was extracted from the tissue. The sample comprised lung tumor tissue. The origin of the receptors is a woman aged 60-75 years with non-small cell lung cancer.

This clonotype is a singleton in its sample. This may be a read error: a much more frequent sequence differs by one nucleotide. The rearrangement uses TRBV10-2 and TRBJ2-7; tentative D call: TRBD1 (7 bases). Germline V CDR1 and CDR2: WSHSY, SAAADI. This CDR3 spans 14 amino acids. Trimming removed 10 bases at V and 4 bases at J, with 20 bases between. Here the CDR3 reads CANQIGAGGYEQYF. CDR3 nucleotides: TGCGCCAACCAAATTGGGGCAGGGGGGTACGAGCAGTACTTC.

Worth noting for this clonotype: One end of the junction is discordant with germline, which a read error may explain. The chain carries TRBV11-2 and TRBJ1-1; D ambiguous. Germline-derived CDR1 and CDR2 are SGHAT and FQNNGV. The length of the CDR3 is 12 residues. The chain's CDR3 is CACSHRRIEAFF. The CDR3 bases are TGTGCCTGCAGCCATAGACGGATTGAAGCTTTCTTT.

Many counts were recorded for this clonotype. The chain is built from TRBV6-5 and TRBJ2-5; TRBD2 matches at 15 bases. The CDR3 totals 13 residues. Per the germline V gene, CDR1 is MNHEY and CDR2 is SVGAGI. V gave up 7 bases and J gave up 9 bases; unmatched junction bases: 3. The chain's CDR3 is CASTGLAGGPQYF. The CDR3 DNA reads TGTGCCAGCACCGGACTAGCGGGAGGGCCCCAGTACTTC.

Comments on this clonotype: Possible read error: a much larger clone is one base away. The rearrangement uses TRBV29-1 and TRBJ1-5; D is unresolved. The CDR3 spans 10 residues. CDR1 SQVTM and CDR2 ANQGSEA come from the germline V gene. CDR3 nucleotide sequence: TGCAACGTTGGTCCGCAGCCCCAGCATTTT. This codes for CNVGPQPQHF.

This chain joins TRBV11-2 and TRBJ2-7; D is ambiguous. V was shortened by 7 bases and J by 7 bases, with 17 bases between the two germline ends. The germline V gene encodes CDR1 SGHAT and CDR2 FQNNGV. CDR3 length equals 13 residues. The chain's CDR3 is CASIHEPPREQYF. CDR3 nucleotides: TGTGCCAGCATCCACGAACCTCCGAGGGAGCAGTACTTC. The full variable domain, with the rest looked up from reference TRBV11-2 and TRBJ2-7, is EAGVAQSPRYKIIEKRQSVAFWCNPISGHATLYWYQQILGQGPKLLIQFQNNGVVDDSQLPKDRFSAERLKGVDSTLKIQPAKLEDSAVYLCASIHEPPREQYFGPGTRLTVT.

Concerning this clonotype itself: A junction end diverges from the germline sequence, so it may reflect a read error. The gene calls are TRBV6-6 and TRBJ2-2; TRBD1 matches 7 bases. This CDR3 is 14 amino acids long. CDR1 MNHNY and CDR2 SVGAGI come from the germline V gene (reference sequence). CDR3 amino acids: CDSSYGTAIGELFF. Here the CDR3 DNA reads TGTGACAGCAGTTACGGGACAGCGATCGGGGAGTTGTTTTTT.

Of note for this clonotype: Since a much larger clone is just one base distant, this may be a read error. V gene TRBV6-5 combines with J gene TRBJ1-1; maybe TRBD1 (5 bases). Germline V gene sequence: CDR1 MNHEY, CDR2 SVGAGI. The CDR3 spans 16 residues. For the CDR3, the DNA is TGTGTCAGCAGTTACTCGCCCCAGGGACCAAACACTGAAGCTTTCTTT. Protein: CVSSYSPQGPNTEAFF.

In the case of this clonotype: The conserved phenylalanine or tryptophan is not found at the CDR3 terminus, so this likely reflects a read error. The rearrangement links TRBV5-1 to TRBJ2-7; TRBD2 agrees at 14 bases. CDR1 is SGHRS and CDR2 is YFSETQ in the germline V gene. The J segment lost 3 bases and the V segment lost 4 bases, leaving 3 bases of the junction unmatched. The CDR3 has 15 residues. Here the CDR3 DNA reads TGCGCCAGCAGCCGTGGGACTAGCGGGGGCTACGAGCAGTACTTG. Translating gives CASSRGTSGGYEQYL.

Remarks on this clonotype: No conserved phenylalanine or tryptophan ends this CDR3, so it is likely a read error. The DNA is omitted, as the CDR3 cannot be located on it reliably, and the CDR3 follows TCRdb's listing. The chain is built from TRBV6-6 and TRBJ2-4; the D call TRBD2 from the table was never checked on the DNA. Ends included, the CDR3 has 14 residues. The germline gives CDR1 MNHNY, CDR2 SVGAGI (reference sequence). CDR3 protein: CTSREGTNKNIKYL.

To note about this clonotype: One end of the junction does not line up with germline, which may come from a read error. The chain is built from TRBV7-3 and TRBJ2-1; TRBD2 agrees at 7 bases. CDR3 size: 16 residues. CDR1 and CDR2 (germline): SGHTA, FQGTGA. CDR3 coding DNA: TGTGTCAGCAGCTCTTCCGCGGGAGTCAAGGGAAATGAGCAGTTCTTC. This codes for CVSSSSAGVKGNEQFF.

As regards this clonotype: With a much larger clone just one base away, this may be a read error. The gene calls are TRBV12-3 or TRBV12-4 and TRBJ1-5, with D possibly matching TRBD1 (5 bases). The CDR3 runs 13 residues. Trimming removed 6 bases at V and 5 bases at J, with 11 bases between. The CDR3 loop reads CASRSGYDQPQHF. The CDR3 nucleotides read TGTGCCAGCAGATCAGGGTACGATCAGCCCCAGCATTTT.

For this clonotype: Sequence at one end of the junction differs from germline and may be a read error. The genes are TRBV6-5 and TRBJ1-2, with TRBD1 matching 7 bases. This CDR3 contains 12 residues. Germline V gene lookup returns CDR1 MNHEY and CDR2 SVGAGI. The CDR3 sequence is CVSSEQGNGYTF. In DNA form, the CDR3 reads TGTGTCAGCAGCGAACAGGGGAATGGCTACACCTTT.

This clonotype has a count of ten or more. The chain links TRBV6-5 to TRBJ1-2, with a tentative D call TRBD1 (6 bases). The V end was cut by 11 bases, the J end by 8 bases, with 15 bases between. There are 11 residues in the CDR3. Germline CDR1 MNHEY, CDR2 SVGAGI. CDR3 coding DNA: TGTGCCTCCGGGGGGGCTCTCGGCTACACCTTC. Protein: CASGGALGYTF.

As concerns this clonotype: Given a much more abundant clone one base away, this may be a read error. The chain is built from TRBV20-1 and TRBJ1-5; D uncertain. Germline lookup yields CDR1 DFQATT and CDR2 SNEGSKA (reference sequence). The CDR3 length is 14 residues. Trimming pared 7 bases from V and 4 bases from J, leaving 17 bases between. In nucleotides, the CDR3 is TGCAGTGTTCCGGAATTTTCCGCGAATCAGCCCCAGCATTTT. This sequence encodes CSVPEFSANQPQHF.

As to this clonotype: Given a much more abundant clone one base away, this may be a read error. The chain links TRBV6-1 to TRBJ1-6; D call uncertain. Germline assignment: CDR1 MNHNS and CDR2 SASEGT. This CDR3 is built from 14 residues. The chain's CDR3 is CASSASGSASPLNF. In nucleotides, the CDR3 is TGTGCCAGCAGTGCCTCGGGGTCGGCTTCACCCCTCAACTTT.

Note on this clonotype: Germline and junction disagree at one end, which may indicate a read error. This rearrangement joins TRBV28 to TRBJ1-5; no clear D gene. CDR1 MDHEN and CDR2 SYDVKM come from the germline V gene. CDR3 length: 12 amino acids. CDR3 coding DNA: TGTACCAGCTCTAGGCTCAATCAGCCCCAGCATTTT. Its protein product is CTSSRLNQPQHF.

Comments on this clonotype: Relative to the germline gene, one junction end is altered; a read error may explain this. The CDR3, as DNA: TGCGCCAGCAGCCAAGGGACTAGCATGGCAGATACTCAGTATTTT. Its translation is CASSQGTSMADTQYF. The gene calls are TRBV4-3 and TRBJ2-3; 8 positions agree with TRBD2. This CDR3 is built from 15 residues. Germline V gene sequence: CDR1 LGHNA, CDR2 YSLEER.

Comments on this clonotype: This clone may be a read error of a much larger clone one base away. The chain is built from TRBV6-2 or TRBV6-3 and TRBJ2-1; 8 nucleotides agree with TRBD1. Germline V lookup: CDR1 MNHEY, CDR2 SVGEGT. The CDR3 runs 13 residues. The CDR3 region has the DNA TGTGCCAGCACAAGACGGACAGGGAGTGAGAAGTTCTTC. This sequence encodes CASTRRTGSEKFF.

This clonotype was counted a single time. Lacking the conserved final phenylalanine or tryptophan, this CDR3 likely reflects a read error. It is unclear where the CDR3 begins or ends on the DNA, so no DNA is shown, and the CDR3 is as TCRdb lists it. The chain joins TRBV4-3 to TRBJ2-6; TRBD2 was called by the table and not checked on the DNA. CDR1 is LGHNA, CDR2 YSLEER, per germline. The CDR3 contains 19 residues when both ends are counted. The CDR3 loop is CASSQAATRGRTGANVLTV.

Details on this clonotype: This likely comes from a read error, as the CDR3 has no conserved phenylalanine or tryptophan at its end. The rearrangement uses TRBV28 and TRBJ2-6; D possibly matches TRBD1 or TRBD2 (6 bases each). The V gene lost 6 bases and the J gene lost 1 base, with 19 bases spanning the gap. Germline CDR1 reads MDHEN; CDR2 reads SYDVKM. CDR3 length equals 18 residues. DNA of the CDR3: TGTGCCAGCAGCCGGCTAGGGGGACTCTCATCTGGGGCCAACGTCCTGACTTTA. Translated, it gives CASSRLGGLSSGANVLTL.

This clonotype showed up many times. The CDR3 reads CASSYPDRTTEAFF. CDR3 nucleotide sequence: TGTGCCAGCAGTTACCCCGACAGGACGACTGAAGCTTTCTTT. The chain links TRBV6-2 or TRBV6-3 to TRBJ1-1; perhaps TRBD1 as D (6 bases). CDR3 length: 14 amino acids. The V gene lost 2 bases and the J gene lost 5 bases, with 12 bases spanning the gap. Germline CDR1 MNHEY, CDR2 SVGEGT.

Remarks on this clonotype: Here the CDR3 omits its conserved ending phenylalanine or tryptophan, so a read error is the likely source. The chain couples TRBV4-3 to TRBJ2-1, with D unclear. The germline V and J ends were trimmed by 4 bases and 3 bases, with 13 bases remaining between them. CDR3 size: 15 residues. Per germline, CDR1 LGHNA and CDR2 YSLEER. CDR3 in DNA: TGCGCCAGCAGCCCGGTTTCGCAGTTCTACAATGAGCAGTTCTTA. Translation gives CASSPVSQFYNEQFL.

This clonotype was picked up a small number of times. Sequence at one end of the junction differs from germline and may be a read error. The V and J genes are TRBV11-2 and TRBJ2-5, with D possibly matching TRBD1 (6 bases). This CDR3 region has 15 residues. Germline V gene data show CDR1 as SGHAT and CDR2 as FQNNGV. CDR3 DNA sequence: TGTGCCAGCAGCTTATCAGTACGGGGACAAGAGCCCCAGTACTTC. Protein: CASSLSVRGQEPQYF.

Details on this clonotype: One end of the junction is discordant with germline, which a read error may explain. The chain recombines TRBV5-6 with TRBJ2-5; 11 bases fit TRBD2. CDR1 is SGHDT, CDR2 YYEEEE, per germline. The CDR3 covers 14 residues. The CDR3 is CVSSLAGGDETQCF. CDR3 DNA sequence: TGTGTCAGCAGCTTAGCGGGGGGGGACGAGACCCAGTGCTTC. The variable domain in full, completed from reference TRBV5-6 and TRBJ2-5, reads DAGVTQSPTHLIKTRGQQVTLRCSPKSGHDTVSWYQQALGQGPQFIFQYYEEEERQRGNFPDRFSGHQFPNYSSELNVNALLLGDSALYLCVSSLAGGDETQCFGPGTRLLVL.

Note on this clonotype: Germline and junction disagree at one end, which may indicate a read error. The gene calls are TRBV6-2 or TRBV6-3 and TRBJ2-7; 15 bases line up with TRBD2. Germline CDR1 MNHEY, CDR2 SVGEGT. The CDR3 is 16 amino acids. The DNA for the CDR3 is TGTACCAGCAGGCCCGGACTAGCGGGAGGGCAAGGAGAGCAGTACTTC. Translated, it gives CTSRPGLAGGQGEQYF.

V gene TRBV6-2 or TRBV6-3 combines with J gene TRBJ2-1; 7 bases fit TRBD1. Per the germline V gene, CDR1 is MNHEY and CDR2 is SVGEGT. CDR3 size: 19 residues. Trimming at V came to 6 bases and at J to 0 bases, leaving 17 bases not matched to a gene. The DNA of the CDR3 is TGTGCCAGCAGCGAGAGGGGGCGGCAACTGGGAAGCTCCTACAATGAGCAGTTCTTC. It is translated as CASSERGRQLGSSYNEQFF.

Notes on this clonotype: The germline gene is not matched at one end of the junction; a read error may be the cause. The chain recombines TRBV11-2 with TRBJ2-3; maybe TRBD1 (5 bases). This CDR3 has 15 amino acids. The germline CDR1 and CDR2 sequences are SGHAT and FQNNGV. CDR3 protein: CASRATVTATGTQYF. CDR3 coding DNA: TGTGCCAGCAGAGCCACCGTGACGGCCACAGGTACGCAGTATTTT.

By proportion, this clonotype is medium-sized. This chain joins TRBV11-3 and TRBJ2-1, with 12 bases aligning to TRBD2. The V gene's germline CDR1 is SGHNT and CDR2 YENEEA. Trimming at V came to 1 base and at J to 9 bases, leaving 13 bases not matched to a gene. This CDR3 comprises 18 residues. The chain's CDR3 is CASSLGLAGGNYHSEQFF. The CDR3 DNA reads as TGTGCCAGCAGCTTAGGCCTAGCGGGGGGGAACTATCATAGTGAGCAGTTCTTC. Based on the CDR3 plus reference TRBV11-3 and TRBJ2-1, the full variable domain is EAGVVQSPRYKIIEKKQPVAFWCNPISGHNTLYWYLQNLGQGPELLIRYENEEAVDDSQLPKDRFSAERLKGVDSTLKIQPAELGDSAVYLCASSLGLAGGNYHSEQFFGPGTRLTVL.

As regards this clonotype: The junction and the germline gene differ at one end; a read error may be behind it. The chain couples TRBV11-3 to TRBJ2-3; possible D gene TRBD1, 5 bases. The CDR3 is 15 amino acids. Germline V gene lookup returns CDR1 SGHNT and CDR2 YENEEA. DNA of the CDR3: TGTGCAAGCAGCCTCGCCGGGCAGGGATGTCATACGCAGTATTTT. Translating it yields CASSLAGQGCHTQYF.

This clonotype occurred many times. The rearrangement links TRBV6-5 to TRBJ1-2; D possibly corresponds to TRBD1 (5 bases). Trimming removed 3 bases from V and 5 bases from J, with 13 bases in between. The CDR3 loop spans 14 amino acids. The germline V gene has CDR1 MNHEY and CDR2 SVGAGI. Here the CDR3 reads CASSYKGRMYGYTF. CDR3 DNA: TGTGCCAGCAGTTATAAGGGGCGCATGTATGGCTACACCTTC.

As for this clonotype: Just one base apart from a much larger clone, this may be a read error. No conserved phenylalanine or tryptophan ends this CDR3, so it is likely a read error. This rearrangement joins TRBV28 to TRBJ1-6, with unresolved D. The V gene's germline CDR1 is MDHEN and CDR2 SYDVKM. This CDR3 has 13 residues. Trimming took off 1 base at V and 10 bases at J, with 8 bases between the two ends. The CDR3 spells CASSLYTGSPLHY. The CDR3 bases are TGTGCCAGCAGTTTATATACGGGATCACCCCTCCACTAT.

Turning to this clonotype: A junction boundary mismatches the germline segment, possibly from a read error. J is TRBJ2-7 and V is TRBV6-2 or TRBV6-3, with TRBD1 as a possible D gene (6 bases). The CDR3 runs 14 residues. Germline-derived CDR1 and CDR2 are MNHEY and SVGEGT. Here the CDR3 DNA reads TGTGCCAGCAGTTTACACGGGGACACCTACGAGCAATACTTC. This encodes CASSLHGDTYEQYF.